The subject of this entry is one TCR beta chain. The antigen it binds to is not known. Base-call qualities are not available, and no considerably larger clone is one nucleotide away. The CDR3 has 14 amino acids, counting the end cysteine and phenylalanine. Only the CDR3 portion is preserved as DNA: 42 bases, with reading frame beginning at the first base. A distance of 14 bases separates the germline ends of V and J, which lose 6 bases and 2 bases respectively. CDR1 KGHSH and CDR2 LQKENI are derived from the germline V gene. Genomic DNA was isolated from the sorted cells so that the TCRbeta CDR3 region could be sequenced. The immunoSEQ Assay was used to sequence the TCRbeta CDR3 regions. Sourced from immuneACCESS, this table was stored by TCRdb with only in-frame sequences that have V and J called. A share of the clones is absent; for the studies checked, an unresolved V gene accounts for under half, and the remainder has no known explanation. The table for this sample lists 100,000 or so clones; 90% of them were counted only once. The ten largest make up over 0.3% of the sample.

The data were obtained in a study of OX40 agonist ivuxolimab in advanced cancers. General notes on the study: Ivuxolimab, which targeted the costimulatory receptor OX40 (CD134), was an agonistic, fully human IgG2 monoclonal antibody. Intravenous ivuxolimab was administered to patients every 2 weeks at six dose levels: 0.01, 0.1, 0.3, 1.5, 3 and 10 mg/kg. Among the roughly 54 dose-escalation patients, around 19 had hepatocellular carcinoma, approximately 15 melanoma, 9 renal cell carcinoma and 9 head and neck cancer. The dose-escalation cohort was about 83% male with a mean age of about 54 years, ranging from roughly 23 to 90. Prior anti-PD-1, anti-PD-L1 or anti-CTLA-4 therapy was permitted, and about two fifths of dose-escalation patients had received checkpoint inhibitors. Partial responses were achieved by three dose-escalation patients, of whom one had hepatocellular carcinoma and two had cutaneous melanoma. The purpose of peripheral TCRbeta sequencing was to test whether ivuxolimab changed TCR sequence diversity and led to clonal T-cell expansion. The paper describes the monotherapy dose-escalation part (N of about 50 patients) of the phase I trial of ivuxolimab.

What the research found in general, with its limitations: Low levels of normalized T-cell clonal expansion were also shown by some nonresponding patients. At doses of 0.1 to 3.0 mg/kg, clonal expansion of both CD4+ and CD8+ blood T cells was observed from baseline to week 6. After ivuxolimab, CD8+ T cells had more expanded clones than CD4+ T cells on average. The antigen specificity of the peripheral T cells that underwent clonal expansion was not determined. In partial responders in the 0.1-3.0 mg/kg groups, normalized peripheral clonal expansion was found to be among the lowest, especially among CD8+ T cells.

Patients with autoimmune disease history or receiving systemic immunosuppression were excluded from the trial. Peripheral blood for TCR sequencing was collected from all dose cohorts at baseline, on cycle 4 day 1, and on cycle 7 day 1. Samples came from an open-label, multicenter, first-in-human phase I dose-escalation trial of ivuxolimab. The trial enrolled adults with locally advanced or metastatic head and neck squamous cell, hepatocellular, melanoma or renal cell carcinoma. CD4+ and CD8+ T cells were sorted separately from peripheral blood before TCR sequencing. The clonotype originates from an adult with an advanced solid tumor such as melanoma, head and neck, liver or kidney cancer. Material: CD4+ or CD8+ T cells sorted from blood, obtained in a trial of the OX40 agonist ivuxolimab. The receptor chain draws on TRBV18 and TRBJ2-7, with TRBD1 perhaps the D gene, on 6 matching bases. The CDR3 region reads CASSLDRSPYEQYF. The sequence in DNA is TGTGCCAGCTCGCTAGACAGGAGTCCCTACGAGCAGTACTTC.